This T cell receptor beta chain stems from a study of cytomegalovirus exposure and HLA in healthy donors. Produced via immunoSEQ multiplex PCR; TCRdb's table is partial and in-frame only. The sample yields tens of thousands of clones, approximately 90% seen once. The receptor was isolated from a woman in her late teens or twenties in good health and CMV-seropositive. Sequencing was done on a sample of PBMCs.

This chain's CDR3 is CSVWSADGLNYGYTF. DNA for the CDR3: TGCAGCGTGTGGTCTGCGGACGGACTAAACTATGGCTACACCTTC. This rearrangement joins TRBV29-1 to TRBJ1-2; no definite D call. Germline V CDR1 and CDR2: SQVTM, ANQGSEA. V shed 6 bases and J shed 2 bases, with 19 bases lying between them. There are 15 residues in the CDR3. Full variable domain (rest looked up from reference TRBV29-1 and TRBJ1-2): SAVISQKPSRDICQRGTSLTIQCQVDSQVTMMFWYRQQPGQSLTLIATANQGSEATYESGFVIDKFPISRPNLTFSTLTVSNMSPEDSSIYLCSVWSADGLNYGYTFGSGTRLTVV.